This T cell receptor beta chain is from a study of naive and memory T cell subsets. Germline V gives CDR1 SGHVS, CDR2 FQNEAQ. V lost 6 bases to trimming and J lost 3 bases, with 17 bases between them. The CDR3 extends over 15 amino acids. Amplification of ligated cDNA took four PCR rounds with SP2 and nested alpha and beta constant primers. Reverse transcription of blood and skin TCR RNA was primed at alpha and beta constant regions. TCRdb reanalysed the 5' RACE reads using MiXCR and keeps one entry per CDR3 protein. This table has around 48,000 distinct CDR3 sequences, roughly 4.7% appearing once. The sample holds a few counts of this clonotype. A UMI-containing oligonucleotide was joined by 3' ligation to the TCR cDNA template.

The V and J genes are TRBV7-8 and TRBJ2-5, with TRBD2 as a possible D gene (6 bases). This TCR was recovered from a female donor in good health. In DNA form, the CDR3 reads TGTGCCAGCAGAGCCGGGACTGTAGGAAAAGAGACCCAGTACTTC. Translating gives CASRAGTVGKETQYF.